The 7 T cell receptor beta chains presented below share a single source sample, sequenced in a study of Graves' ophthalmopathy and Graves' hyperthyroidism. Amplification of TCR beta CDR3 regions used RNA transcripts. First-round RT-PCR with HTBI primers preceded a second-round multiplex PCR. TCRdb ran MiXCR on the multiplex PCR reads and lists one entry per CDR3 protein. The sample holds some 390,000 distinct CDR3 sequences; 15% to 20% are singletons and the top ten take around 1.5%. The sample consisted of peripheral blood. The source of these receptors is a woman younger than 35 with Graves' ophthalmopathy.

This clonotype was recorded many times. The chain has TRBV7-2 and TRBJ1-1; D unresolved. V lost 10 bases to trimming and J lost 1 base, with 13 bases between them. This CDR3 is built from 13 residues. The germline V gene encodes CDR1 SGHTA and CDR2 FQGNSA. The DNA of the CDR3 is TGTGCCACCTCAACCCTACGGAACACTGAAGCTTTCTTT. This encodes CATSTLRNTEAFF.

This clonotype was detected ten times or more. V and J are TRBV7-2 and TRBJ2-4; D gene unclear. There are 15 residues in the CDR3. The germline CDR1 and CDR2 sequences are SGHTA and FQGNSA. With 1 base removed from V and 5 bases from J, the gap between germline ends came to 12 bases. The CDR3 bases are TGTGCCAGCAGCTTAGAACACCAGGCCCAAAACATTCAGTACTTC. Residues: CASSLEHQAQNIQYF.

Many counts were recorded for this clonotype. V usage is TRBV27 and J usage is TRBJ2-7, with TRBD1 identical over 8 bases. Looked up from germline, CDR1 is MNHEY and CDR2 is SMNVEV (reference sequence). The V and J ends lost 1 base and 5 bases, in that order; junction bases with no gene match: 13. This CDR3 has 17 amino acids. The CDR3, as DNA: TGTGCCAGCAGTTTATGGCCTCCGGGGACAGGAGGCCACGAGCAGTACTTC. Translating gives CASSLWPPGTGGHEQYF.

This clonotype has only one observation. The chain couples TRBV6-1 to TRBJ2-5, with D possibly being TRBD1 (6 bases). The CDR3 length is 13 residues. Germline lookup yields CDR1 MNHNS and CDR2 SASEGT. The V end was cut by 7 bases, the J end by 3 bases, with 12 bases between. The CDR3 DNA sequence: TGTGCCAGCACCAAGTCAGGGGAAGAGACCCAGTACTTC. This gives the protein CASTKSGEETQYF.

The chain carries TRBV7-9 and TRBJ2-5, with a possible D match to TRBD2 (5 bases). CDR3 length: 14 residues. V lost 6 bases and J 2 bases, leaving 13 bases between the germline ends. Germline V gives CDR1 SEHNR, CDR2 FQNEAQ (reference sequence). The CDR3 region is CASSSEAPQETQYF. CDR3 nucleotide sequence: TGTGCCAGCAGTTCGGAGGCCCCTCAAGAGACCCAGTACTTC.

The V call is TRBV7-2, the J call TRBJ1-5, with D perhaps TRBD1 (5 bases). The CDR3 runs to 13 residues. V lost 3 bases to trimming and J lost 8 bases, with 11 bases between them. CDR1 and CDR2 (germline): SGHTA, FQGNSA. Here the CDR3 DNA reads TGTGCCAGCAGCTTCAGGATGGGGGAGCCCCAGCATTTT. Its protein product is CASSFRMGEPQHF.

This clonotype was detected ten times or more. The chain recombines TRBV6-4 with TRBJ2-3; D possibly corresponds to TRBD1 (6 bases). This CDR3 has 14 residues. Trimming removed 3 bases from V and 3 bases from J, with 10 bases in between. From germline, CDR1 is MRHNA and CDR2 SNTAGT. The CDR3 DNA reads TGTGCCAGCAGTGAAACAGGGAAGACAGATACGCAGTATTTT. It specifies CASSETGKTDTQYF.